This T cell receptor (beta chain) derives from a study of cytomegalovirus exposure and HLA in healthy donors. Study-wide findings and caveats: The classifier was said to identify cytomegalovirus status with high specificity and sensitivity.

The CDR3 is 13 amino acids. In germline, CDR1 is LNHNV, CDR2 YYDKDF (reference sequence). The trim removed 11 bases at V and 2 bases at J, leaving 6 bases unmatched. Primers for the PCR totalled 60 Vbeta and 13 Jbeta. TCRdb's table, derived via immunoSEQ multiplex PCR, lists solely in-frame clones and lacks some. The repertoire holds 150,000 or so clones, with about four fifths as singletons. The table lists this clone with a count of one. Its antigen is not known. This sequence joins TRBV15 and TRBJ1-5; 7 positions match TRBD1. The receptor's source is a male donor in good health and CMV-seropositive. The sample consisted of PBMCs. The CDR3 protein is CASATGGNQPQHF. The CDR3 bases are TGTGCCTCAGCCACAGGGGGCAATCAGCCCCAGCATTTT.